The 25 T cell receptor beta chains below come from one sample, sequenced in a study of prognosis after radiotherapy for stage I lung cancer. The authors amplified TCR beta CDR3 from genomic DNA using two-round multiplex PCR. Gene-specific TRBV and TRBJ primers were used in PCR round one. In TCRdb, the multiplex PCR reads were re-called with MiXCR into one record per CDR3 protein. The sample contains around 60,000 distinct CDR3 sequences, about 26% of which appear only once. The source material was PBMCs, sampled before or after stereotactic body radiation therapy (not recorded which). These receptors came from a donor aged 50 or older with non-small cell lung cancer.

With regard to this clonotype: A far bigger clonotype differs at one base, so this is likely a read error. The chain combines TRBV6-4 with TRBJ1-1; D remains unclear. The CDR3 spans 14 residues. Between the trimmed V and J ends, which lost 9 bases and 1 base, there was a span of 15 bases. Germline V gene data show CDR1 as MRHNA and CDR2 as SNTAGT. Written as DNA, the CDR3 is TGTGCCAGTCGTCCCGTGACATCGAACACTGAAGCTTTCTTT. It translates to CASRPVTSNTEAFF.

About this clonotype: This CDR3 is missing its conserved last phenylalanine or tryptophan, likely due to a read error. J is TRBJ2-3 and V is TRBV11-2; 9 positions match TRBD2. The CDR3 has 16 residues. Germline CDR1 and CDR2: SGHAT and FQNNGV. This CDR3 is CARSFVGGGAGDTQYY. The CDR3 coding sequence is TGTGCCAGAAGCTTCGTCGGCGGGGGGGCAGGAGATACGCAGTATTAT.

This clonotype was counted ten times or more. The rearrangement links TRBV5-1 to TRBJ1-1; 8 bases line up with TRBD1. Trimming at V came to 3 bases and at J to 1 base, leaving 2 bases not matched to a gene. This CDR3 spans 14 amino acids. In germline, CDR1 is SGHRS, CDR2 YFSETQ. CDR3 sequence reads: CASSYDRGNTEAFF. CDR3 nucleotides: TGCGCCAGCAGCTACGACAGGGGGAACACTGAAGCTTTCTTT.

The table lists this clonotype with many counts. The rearrangement links TRBV15 to TRBJ2-3; a weak D match, TRBD2 (5 bases). V lost 4 bases, J lost 4 bases, and 15 bases lay in between. Germline V gives CDR1 LNHNV, CDR2 YYDKDF (reference sequence). The CDR3 runs to 15 residues. The CDR3, as DNA: TGTGCCACCAGCACCCAGCGAGGGTTATCAGATACGCAGTATTTT. It codes for CATSTQRGLSDTQYF.

As for this clonotype: A read error may explain this, as a much larger clone is one base away. J is TRBJ2-7 and V is TRBV5-1, with 12 nucleotides matching TRBD1. This CDR3 has 17 amino acids. The germline gives CDR1 SGHRS, CDR2 YFSETQ. This chain's CDR3 is CAGSLGPLGQGAEEQYF. CDR3 nucleotide sequence: TGCGCCGGCAGCTTGGGGCCCCTGGGACAGGGGGCGGAAGAGCAGTACTTC.

This chain connects TRBV7-9 to TRBJ2-1; D ambiguous. Germline V lookup: CDR1 SEHNR, CDR2 FQNEAQ (reference sequence). The V end lost 7 bases, the J end lost 9 bases, and 13 bases lay between the germline ends. CDR3 length: 12 residues. The CDR3 here is CASISPSGEQFF. As DNA, the CDR3 is TGTGCCAGCATCTCTCCTTCGGGTGAGCAGTTCTTC.

This clonotype has a count of ten or more. The chain has TRBV3-1 and TRBJ2-1; maybe TRBD2 (6 bases). Trimming shortened V by 0 bases and J by 8 bases, and 8 bases separated the two germline ends. Germline V gives CDR1 LGHDT, CDR2 YNNKEL (reference sequence). CDR3 length: 13 residues. CDR3 sequence reads: CASSQESGDEQFF. The CDR3 DNA is TGTGCCAGCAGCCAAGAGTCGGGGGATGAGCAGTTCTTC.

Of note for this clonotype: This clone may be a read error of a much larger clone one base away. This chain uses TRBV6-2 or TRBV6-3 with TRBJ1-5, with 9 bases lining up with TRBD1. Germline V CDR1 and CDR2: MNHEY, SVGEGT. The CDR3 runs 15 residues. Unmatched junction bases numbered 7, after V lost 5 bases and J lost 5 bases. Here the CDR3 DNA reads TGTGCCAGCAGTGCCCTGGACAGGGGAGATCAGCCCCAGCATTTT. Its protein is CASSALDRGDQPQHF.

This clonotype was observed many times. The chain is built from TRBV7-2 and TRBJ2-5; a weak D match, TRBD1 (5 bases). Germline V gives CDR1 SGHTA, CDR2 FQGNSA. The CDR3 is 15 amino acids. Deletions cut 1 base from V and 2 bases from J, with 11 bases between. In DNA, the CDR3 is TGTGCCAGCAGCTTAGTGACAGAGGTGCAAGAGACCCAGTACTTC. Its protein product is CASSLVTEVQETQYF. The entire variable domain, with the rest obtained from reference TRBV7-2 and TRBJ2-5, is as follows: GAGVSQSPSNKVTEKGKDVELRCDPISGHTALYWYRQSLGQGLEFLIYFQGNSAPDKSGLPSDRFSAERTGGSVSTLTIQRTQQEDSAVYLCASSLVTEVQETQYFGPGTRLLVL.

This clonotype was detected ten times or more. The V gene is TRBV12-3 or TRBV12-4, the J gene TRBJ1-1; D not certain. CDR3 size: 12 residues. The V and J ends lost 6 bases and 11 bases respectively, with 16 bases between them. In nucleotides, the CDR3 is TGTGCCAGCAGCCCTACGATCGGCGGCGCTTTCTTT. Its protein product is CASSPTIGGAFF.

Ten or more counts support this clonotype. The CDR3 nucleotides are TGTGCCAGCAGCTTAGCAGGGTTTGGAAACACCATATATTTT. Translation: CASSLAGFGNTIYF. The V gene is TRBV7-8, the J gene TRBJ1-3; D uncertain. Trimming pared 0 bases from V and 3 bases from J, leaving 6 bases between. The germline CDR1 and CDR2 sequences are SGHVS and FQNEAQ. The CDR3 is 14 residues long. Drawing the rest from reference TRBV7-8 and TRBJ1-3, the complete variable domain is GAGVSQSPRYKVAKRGQDVALRCDPISGHVSLFWYQQALGQGPEFLTYFQNEAQLDKSGLPSDRFFAERPEGSVSTLKIQRTQQEDSAVYLCASSLAGFGNTIYFGEGSWLTVV.

This clonotype has a count of ten or more. The chain uses TRBV6-2 or TRBV6-3 and TRBJ2-1, with no clear D. The V end was cut by 5 bases, the J end by 0 bases, with 17 bases between. Germline CDR1 is MNHEY and CDR2 is SVGEGT. The CDR3 length is 17 residues. The chain's CDR3 is CASSDSPRASSYNEQFF. The CDR3 region has the DNA TGTGCCAGCAGTGATTCGCCTCGGGCTAGCTCCTACAATGAGCAGTTCTTC.

In its sample, this clonotype was seen once. A much larger clonotype is one base distant, so this may be a read error. The V gene is TRBV10-3, the J gene TRBJ2-1; D uncertain. The CDR3 consists of 11 residues. Germline V gives CDR1 ENHRY, CDR2 SYGVKD. The CDR3 loop is CAISVVNEQSF. CDR3 in DNA: TGTGCCATCAGTGTGGTTAATGAGCAGTCCTTC.

This clonotype appeared many times. The chain's CDR3 is CASSLGGNSPLHF. In DNA form, the CDR3 reads TGTGCCAGCAGCTTAGGGGGGAATTCACCCCTCCACTTT. The V and J genes are TRBV7-9 and TRBJ1-6; D might be TRBD1 (5 bases). CDR1 is SEHNR and CDR2 is FQNEAQ in the germline V gene (reference sequence). Trimming cost V 1 base and J 7 bases, with 5 bases left between them. The CDR3 extends over 13 amino acids.

In the case of this clonotype: The CDR3 end shows no conserved phenylalanine or tryptophan, and so a read error is likely. The rearrangement links TRBV12-3 or TRBV12-4 to TRBJ2-6; no definite D call. CDR3 length: 13 residues. CDR3 nucleotides: TGTGCAAGCAAAGACTCTGGGGCCAACGTCCTGACTTTA. Its translation is CASKDSGANVLTL.

This clonotype was observed at least ten times. The V and J genes are TRBV20-1 and TRBJ1-2, with a weak D call TRBD1 (5 bases). The CDR3 has 13 amino acids. CDR1 and CDR2 (germline): DFQATT, SNEGSKA (reference sequence). The germline V and J ends were trimmed by 2 bases and 4 bases, with 11 bases remaining between them. CDR3 sequence (DNA): TGCAGTGCTAGACGACAGAACCTCTATGGCTACACCTTC. Translating gives CSARRQNLYGYTF.

Ten or more counts support this clonotype. The rearrangement uses TRBV7-9 and TRBJ2-1, with D possibly being TRBD2 (5 bases). CDR1 SEHNR and CDR2 FQNEAQ come from the germline V gene (reference sequence). The CDR3 length is 15 residues. V was cut by 3 bases and J by 10 bases, with 19 bases left in between. For the CDR3, the DNA is TGTGCCAGCAGCTTCAGGCGGGCTACAATCGAAGAGCAGTTCTTC. Translating it yields CASSFRRATIEEQFF.

This clonotype appeared many times. The chain combines TRBV25-1 with TRBJ1-2; TRBD1 is a possible D gene (5 bases). From germline, CDR1 is MGHDK and CDR2 SYGVNS. The CDR3 extends over 12 amino acids. Trimming left V 4 bases short and J 6 bases short, with 9 bases between. The CDR3 bases are TGTGCCAGCAGTGTGGGAGGGGATGGCTACACCTTC. Protein product: CASSVGGDGYTF.

This chain uses TRBV2 with TRBJ2-7, with D perhaps TRBD1 or TRBD2 (5 bases each). Germline V gene lookup returns CDR1 SNHLY and CDR2 FYNNEI. V was cut by 7 bases and J by 7 bases, with 20 bases left in between. This CDR3 has 14 amino acids. The CDR3 is CASTGLGPRLEQYF. The DNA of the CDR3 is TGTGCCAGCACCGGACTGGGACCCAGGTTGGAGCAGTACTTC.

Note on this clonotype: This sequence may be a read error, since a much larger clone differs from it by one base. This chain links TRBV5-1 with TRBJ2-1; 12 positions match TRBD2. Germline CDR1 SGHRS, CDR2 YFSETQ. The CDR3 totals 18 residues. CDR3 amino acids: CASSLGLAGAISHNEQFF. Written as DNA, the CDR3 is TGCGCCAGCAGCTTGGGACTAGCGGGGGCTATCTCCCACAATGAGCAGTTCTTC.

In its sample, this clonotype was seen many times. This chain uses TRBV6-1 with TRBJ1-1; D might be TRBD1 (5 bases). Germline values: CDR1 MNHNS, CDR2 SASEGT. The V end was cut by 5 bases, the J end by 1 base, with 11 bases between. There are 14 residues in the CDR3. The CDR3 protein is CASSTRGQNTEAFF. The CDR3 DNA reads TGTGCCAGCAGTACCCGAGGACAGAACACTGAAGCTTTCTTT.

This clonotype was counted ten times or more. V usage is TRBV11-2 and J usage is TRBJ2-3; D unclear. The V end lost 0 bases, the J end lost 4 bases, and 8 bases lay between the germline ends. Germline CDR1 is SGHAT and CDR2 is FQNNGV. The CDR3 runs to 14 residues. As DNA, the CDR3 is TGTGCCAGCAGCTTAGACTTCCAGTCAGATACGCAGTATTTT. Encoded protein: CASSLDFQSDTQYF.

V is TRBV5-1 and J is TRBJ2-1, with D perhaps TRBD1 or TRBD2 (5 bases each). Germline V gene data show CDR1 as SGHRS and CDR2 as YFSETQ. V dropped 0 bases and J dropped 8 bases, with 15 bases sitting between them. The CDR3 totals 15 residues. CDR3 amino acids: CASSLASWCRDEQFF. The CDR3 coding sequence is TGCGCCAGCAGCTTGGCTAGCTGGTGCAGGGATGAGCAGTTCTTC.

Points on this clonotype: One junction end does not reproduce the germline sequence, and a read error may be involved. The rearrangement uses TRBV6-5 and TRBJ1-2; 7 bases are shared with TRBD1. The CDR3 length is 14 residues. The V gene's germline CDR1 is MNHEY and CDR2 SVGAGI. This CDR3 reads CTSSYSTGKSGYTF. The CDR3 nucleotides are TGTACCAGCAGTTACTCGACAGGGAAAAGTGGCTACACCTTC.

Turning to this clonotype: This clone may be a read error of a much larger clone one base away. The V call is TRBV7-2, the J call TRBJ1-1, with 8 bases aligning to TRBD1. Germline V gives CDR1 SGHTA, CDR2 FQGNSA. This CDR3 is built from 14 residues. V lost 5 bases and J lost 4; bases outside the gene matches: 6. This CDR3 is CASSPNTGGTEAFF. As DNA, the CDR3 is TGTGCCAGCAGCCCAAATACAGGGGGCACTGAAGCTTTCTTT.